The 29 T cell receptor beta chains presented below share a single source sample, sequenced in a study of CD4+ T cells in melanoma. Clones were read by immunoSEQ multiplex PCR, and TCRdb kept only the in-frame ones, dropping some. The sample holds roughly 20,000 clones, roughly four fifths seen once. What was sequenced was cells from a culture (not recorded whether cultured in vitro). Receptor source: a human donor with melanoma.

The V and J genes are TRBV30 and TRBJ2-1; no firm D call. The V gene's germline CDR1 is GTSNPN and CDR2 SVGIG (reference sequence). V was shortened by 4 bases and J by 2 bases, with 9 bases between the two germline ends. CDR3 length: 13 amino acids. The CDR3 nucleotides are TGTGCCTGGACGGTGTACCCCTACAATGAGCAGTTCTTC. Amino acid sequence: CAWTVYPYNEQFF.

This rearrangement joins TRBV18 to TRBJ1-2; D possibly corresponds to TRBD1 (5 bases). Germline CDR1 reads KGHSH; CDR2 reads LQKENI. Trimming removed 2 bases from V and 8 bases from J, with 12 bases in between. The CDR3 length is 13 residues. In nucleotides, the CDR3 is TGTGCCAGCTCACCAACTCCAGACAGCGGCTACACCTTC. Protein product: CASSPTPDSGYTF. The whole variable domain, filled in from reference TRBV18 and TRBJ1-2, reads NAGVMQNPRHLVRRRGQEARLRCSPMKGHSHVYWYRQLPEEGLKFMVYLQKENIIDESGMPKERFSAEFPKEGPSILRIQQVVRGDSAAYFCASSPTPDSGYTFGSGTRLTVV.

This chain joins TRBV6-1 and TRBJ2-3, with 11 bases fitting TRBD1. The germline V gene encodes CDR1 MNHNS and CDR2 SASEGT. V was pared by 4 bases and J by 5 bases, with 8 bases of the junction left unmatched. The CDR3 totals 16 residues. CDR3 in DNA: TGTGCCAGCAGTGGATGGGACAGGGGGAGGGGAGATACGCAGTATTTT. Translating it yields CASSGWDRGRGDTQYF.

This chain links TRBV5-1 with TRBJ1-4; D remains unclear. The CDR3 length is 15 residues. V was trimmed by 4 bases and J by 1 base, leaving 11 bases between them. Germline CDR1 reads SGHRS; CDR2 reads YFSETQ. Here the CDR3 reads CASSARSLTNEKLFF. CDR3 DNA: TGCGCCAGCAGCGCCAGGTCCCTAACTAATGAAAAACTGTTTTTT.

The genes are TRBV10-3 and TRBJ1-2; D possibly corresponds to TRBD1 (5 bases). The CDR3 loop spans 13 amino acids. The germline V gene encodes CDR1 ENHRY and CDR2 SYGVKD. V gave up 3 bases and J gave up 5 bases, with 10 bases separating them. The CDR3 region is CAISETGSYGYTF. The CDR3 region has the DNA TGTGCCATCAGTGAAACAGGAAGTTATGGCTACACCTTC.

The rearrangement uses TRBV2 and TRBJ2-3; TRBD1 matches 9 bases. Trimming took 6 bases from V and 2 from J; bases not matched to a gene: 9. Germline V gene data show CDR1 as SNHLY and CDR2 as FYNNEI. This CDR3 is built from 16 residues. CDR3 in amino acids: CASRGSRTGATDTQYF. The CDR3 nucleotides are TGTGCCAGCAGAGGGAGTAGGACAGGGGCCACAGATACGCAGTATTTT.

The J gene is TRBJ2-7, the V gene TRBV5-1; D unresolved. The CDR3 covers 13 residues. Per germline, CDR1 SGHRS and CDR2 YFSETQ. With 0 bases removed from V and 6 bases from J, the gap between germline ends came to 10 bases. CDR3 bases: TGCGCCAGCAGCTTGGTGGTCGATGGCGAGCAGTACTTC. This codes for CASSLVVDGEQYF.

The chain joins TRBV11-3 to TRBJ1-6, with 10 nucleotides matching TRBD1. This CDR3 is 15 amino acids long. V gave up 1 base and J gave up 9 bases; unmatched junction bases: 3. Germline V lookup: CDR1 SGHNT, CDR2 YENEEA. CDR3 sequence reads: CASSLGTGGPSPLHF. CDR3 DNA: TGTGCCAGCAGCTTAGGGACAGGGGGGCCTTCACCCCTCCACTTT.

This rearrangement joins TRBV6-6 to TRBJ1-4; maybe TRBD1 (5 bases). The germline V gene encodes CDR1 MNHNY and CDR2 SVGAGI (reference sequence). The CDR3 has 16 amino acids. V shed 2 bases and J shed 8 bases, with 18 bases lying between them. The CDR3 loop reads CASSYRAVGVGEKLFF. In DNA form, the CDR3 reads TGTGCCAGCAGTTACAGGGCAGTAGGGGTAGGGGAAAAACTGTTTTTT.

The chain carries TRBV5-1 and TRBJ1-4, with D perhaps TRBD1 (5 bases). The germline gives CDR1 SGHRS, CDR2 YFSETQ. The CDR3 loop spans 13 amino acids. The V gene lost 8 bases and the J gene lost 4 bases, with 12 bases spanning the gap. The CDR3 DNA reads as TGCGCCAGTAGACAGAGCCATAATGAAAAACTGTTTTTT. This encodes CASRQSHNEKLFF.

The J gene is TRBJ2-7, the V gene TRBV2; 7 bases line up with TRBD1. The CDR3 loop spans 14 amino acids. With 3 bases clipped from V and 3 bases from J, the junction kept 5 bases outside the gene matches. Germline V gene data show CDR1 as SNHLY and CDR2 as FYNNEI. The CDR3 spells CASSEHRGYYEQYF. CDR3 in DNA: TGTGCCAGCAGTGAGCACAGGGGATACTACGAGCAGTACTTC.

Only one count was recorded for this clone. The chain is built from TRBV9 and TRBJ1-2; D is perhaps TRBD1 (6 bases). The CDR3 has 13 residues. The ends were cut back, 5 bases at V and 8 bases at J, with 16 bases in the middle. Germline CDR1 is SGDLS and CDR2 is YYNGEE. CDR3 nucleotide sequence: TGTGCCAGCAGTGATGGTAAGGGGGTCGGCTACACCTTC. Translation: CASSDGKGVGYTF.

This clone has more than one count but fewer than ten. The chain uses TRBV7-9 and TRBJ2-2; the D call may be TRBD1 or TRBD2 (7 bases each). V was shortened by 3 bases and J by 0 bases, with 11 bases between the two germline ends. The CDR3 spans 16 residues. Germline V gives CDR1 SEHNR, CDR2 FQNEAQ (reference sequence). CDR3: CASSLGGTANTGELFF. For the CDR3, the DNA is TGTGCCAGCAGCTTGGGAGGGACAGCGAACACCGGGGAGCTGTTTTTT.

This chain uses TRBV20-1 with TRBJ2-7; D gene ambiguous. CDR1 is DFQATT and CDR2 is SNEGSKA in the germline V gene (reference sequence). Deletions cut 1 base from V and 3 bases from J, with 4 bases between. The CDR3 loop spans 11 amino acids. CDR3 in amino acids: CSARGGYEQYF. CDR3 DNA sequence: TGCAGTGCTAGAGGGGGCTACGAGCAGTACTTC.

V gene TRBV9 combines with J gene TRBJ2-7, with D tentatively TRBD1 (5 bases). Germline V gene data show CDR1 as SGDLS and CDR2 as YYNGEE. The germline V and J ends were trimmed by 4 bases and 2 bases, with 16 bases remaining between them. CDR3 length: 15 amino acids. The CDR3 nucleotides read TGTGCCAGCAGCCCGACCTTCGAAGGGGCCTACGAGCAGTACTTC. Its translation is CASSPTFEGAYEQYF.

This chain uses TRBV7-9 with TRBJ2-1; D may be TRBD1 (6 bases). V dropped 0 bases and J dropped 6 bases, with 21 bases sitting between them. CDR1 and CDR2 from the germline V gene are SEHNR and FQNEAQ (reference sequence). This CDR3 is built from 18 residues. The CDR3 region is CASSLALSNRALGNEQFF. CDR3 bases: TGTGCCAGCAGCTTAGCGCTATCCAACAGGGCTCTGGGCAATGAGCAGTTCTTC. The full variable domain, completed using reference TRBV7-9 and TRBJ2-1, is DTGVSQNPRHKITKRGQNVTFRCDPISEHNRLYWYRQTLGQGPEFLTYFQNEAQLEKSRLLSDRFSAERPKGSFSTLEIQRTEQGDSAMYLCASSLALSNRALGNEQFFGPGTRLTVL.

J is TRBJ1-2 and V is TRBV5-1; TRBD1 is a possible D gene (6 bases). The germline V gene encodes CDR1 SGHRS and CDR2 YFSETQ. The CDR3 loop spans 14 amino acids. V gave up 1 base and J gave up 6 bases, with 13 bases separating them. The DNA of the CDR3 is TGCGCCAGCAGCTTGCGTGGGACACGGGATGGCTACACCTTC. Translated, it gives CASSLRGTRDGYTF.

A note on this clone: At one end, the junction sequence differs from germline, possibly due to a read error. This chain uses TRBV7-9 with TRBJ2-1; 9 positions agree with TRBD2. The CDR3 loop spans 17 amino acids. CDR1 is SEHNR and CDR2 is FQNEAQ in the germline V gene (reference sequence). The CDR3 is CASIPRGRLAAYNEQFF. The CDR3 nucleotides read TGTGCCAGCATCCCCCGCGGGCGACTAGCGGCCTATAATGAGCAGTTCTTC.

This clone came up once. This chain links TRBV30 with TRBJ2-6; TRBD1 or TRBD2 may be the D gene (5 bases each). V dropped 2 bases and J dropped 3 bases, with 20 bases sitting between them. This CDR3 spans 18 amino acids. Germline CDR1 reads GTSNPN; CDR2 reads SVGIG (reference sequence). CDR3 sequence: CAWSPNSGGRLGANVLTF. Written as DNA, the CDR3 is TGTGCCTGGAGTCCTAACAGTGGGGGTAGGCTTGGGGCCAACGTCCTGACTTTC.

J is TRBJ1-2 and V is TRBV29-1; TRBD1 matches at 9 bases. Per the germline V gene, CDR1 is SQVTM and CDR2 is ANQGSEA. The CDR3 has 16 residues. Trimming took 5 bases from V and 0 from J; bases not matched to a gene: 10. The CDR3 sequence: CSVFGTGSLANYGYTF. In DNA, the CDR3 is TGCAGCGTTTTCGGGACAGGGAGCTTAGCTAACTATGGCTACACCTTC. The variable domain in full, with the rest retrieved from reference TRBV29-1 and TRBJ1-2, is SAVISQKPSRDICQRGTSLTIQCQVDSQVTMMFWYRQQPGQSLTLIATANQGSEATYESGFVIDKFPISRPNLTFSTLTVSNMSPEDSSIYLCSVFGTGSLANYGYTFGSGTRLTVV.

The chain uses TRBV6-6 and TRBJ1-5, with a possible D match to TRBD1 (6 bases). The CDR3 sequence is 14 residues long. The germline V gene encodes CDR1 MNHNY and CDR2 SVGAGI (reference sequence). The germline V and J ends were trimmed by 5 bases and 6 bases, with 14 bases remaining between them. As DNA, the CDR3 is TGTGCCAGCAGTAGCAAACAGGGAAGTCAGCCCCAGCATTTT. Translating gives CASSSKQGSQPQHF.

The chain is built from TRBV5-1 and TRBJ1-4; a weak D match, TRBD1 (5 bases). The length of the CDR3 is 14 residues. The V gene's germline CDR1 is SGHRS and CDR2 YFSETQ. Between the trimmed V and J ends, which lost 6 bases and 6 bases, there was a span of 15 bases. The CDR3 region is CASNRRGGDEKLFF. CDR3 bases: TGCGCCAGCAACCGGCGGGGAGGGGATGAAAAACTGTTTTTT.

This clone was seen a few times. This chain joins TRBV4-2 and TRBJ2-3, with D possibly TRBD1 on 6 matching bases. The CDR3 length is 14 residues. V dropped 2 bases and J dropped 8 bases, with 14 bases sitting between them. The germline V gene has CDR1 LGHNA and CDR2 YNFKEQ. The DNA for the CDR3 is TGTGCCAGCAGCCAACTAGAGGTAGGGGGTACGCAGTATTTT. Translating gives CASSQLEVGGTQYF.

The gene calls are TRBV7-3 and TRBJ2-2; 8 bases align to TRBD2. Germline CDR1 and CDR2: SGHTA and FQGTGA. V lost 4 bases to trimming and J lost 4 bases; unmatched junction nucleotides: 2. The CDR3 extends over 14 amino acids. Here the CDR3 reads CASSSGGATGELFF. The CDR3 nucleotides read TGTGCCAGCAGCTCCGGGGGGGCCACCGGGGAGCTGTTTTTT.

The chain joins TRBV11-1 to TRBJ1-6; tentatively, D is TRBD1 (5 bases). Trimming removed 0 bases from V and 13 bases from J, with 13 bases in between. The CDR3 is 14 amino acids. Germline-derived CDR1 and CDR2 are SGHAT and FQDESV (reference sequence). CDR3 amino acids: CASSLASGRGPLHF. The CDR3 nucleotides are TGTGCCAGCAGCTTAGCCTCTGGTCGGGGCCCCCTCCACTTT.

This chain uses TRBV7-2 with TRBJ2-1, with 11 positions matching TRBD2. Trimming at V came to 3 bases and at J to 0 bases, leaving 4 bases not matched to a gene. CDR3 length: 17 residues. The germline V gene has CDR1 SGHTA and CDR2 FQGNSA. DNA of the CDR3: TGTGCCAGCAGCTTTTTAGCGGGGGGGAGCTCCTACAATGAGCAGTTCTTC. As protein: CASSFLAGGSSYNEQFF.

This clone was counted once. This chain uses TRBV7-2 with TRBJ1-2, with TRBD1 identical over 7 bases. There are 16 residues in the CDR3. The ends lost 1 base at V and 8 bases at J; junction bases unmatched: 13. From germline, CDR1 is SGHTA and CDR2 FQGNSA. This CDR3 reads CASSLGGGGIQGGYTF. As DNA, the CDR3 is TGTGCCAGCAGCTTAGGGGGAGGGGGCATTCAAGGGGGCTACACCTTC.

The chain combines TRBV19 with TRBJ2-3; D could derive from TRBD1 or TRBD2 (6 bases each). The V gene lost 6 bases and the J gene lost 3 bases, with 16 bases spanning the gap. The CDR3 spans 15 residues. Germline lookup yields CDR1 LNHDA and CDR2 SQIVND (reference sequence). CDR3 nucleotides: TGTGCCAGTAGGGGTGCAACAGGGACTACAGATACGCAGTATTTT. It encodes CASRGATGTTDTQYF.

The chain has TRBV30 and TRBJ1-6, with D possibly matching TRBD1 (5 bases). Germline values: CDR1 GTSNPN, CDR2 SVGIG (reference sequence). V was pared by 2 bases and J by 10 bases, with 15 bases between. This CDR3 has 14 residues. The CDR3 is CAWSLLNEGSPLHF. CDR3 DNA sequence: TGTGCCTGGAGTCTCCTTAACGAGGGGTCACCCCTCCACTTT.